Below, one T cell receptor (beta chain) is given with its context. Antigen: not known. The germline gives CDR1 KGHSH, CDR2 LQKENI. The CDR3 extends over 14 amino acids. Trimming stripped 1 base from V and 5 bases from J, with 8 bases between. The data derive from a study of shared clonotypes between healthy human individuals. The wider study: The cohort comprised a couple of women and a few men. Their ages spanned 18 to 49 years.

Only in-frame clones appear in the TCRdb table, and some are missing; sequencing was by immunoSEQ multiplex PCR. The sample lists 2 million to 2.5 million clones; under 97% were seen once. The study's findings and limits: A limitation of the genetic and exposure-history diversity represented arose from few donors. The four-donor shared clonotypes exceeded non-shared clonotypes in generation probability, with non-shared ones scoring lower. Sample collection involved blood only; tissue repertoires are likely different.

This sequence originates from a young man in good health. The chain is built from TRBV18 and TRBJ2-2; D is unresolved. The sample was naive CD4+ T cells sorted from blood. Subset denoted: CD45RA+ positively selected. The CDR3 region is CASSPRVETGELFF. CDR3 nucleotide sequence: TGTGCCAGCTCACCACGAGTCGAGACCGGGGAGCTGTTTTTT.